This T cell receptor (beta chain) came from a study of OX40 agonist ivuxolimab in advanced cancers. The protocol was immunoSEQ multiplex PCR, while the TCRdb copy is restricted to in-frame clones and leaves out a portion. The sample consists of roughly 64,000 clones, approximately 82% of them appearing once. Germline V lookup: CDR1 SGHDT, CDR2 YYEEEE. Trimming left V 2 bases short and J 2 bases short, with 4 bases between. This CDR3 spans 12 amino acids. Specimen: CD4+ or CD8+ T cells sorted from blood, collected in a trial of the OX40 agonist ivuxolimab. The TCR sequence derives from an adult with an advanced solid tumor such as melanoma, head and neck, liver or kidney cancer. The chain couples TRBV5-6 to TRBJ1-1; D remains unclear. The CDR3 sequence: CASSFYNTEAFF. The DNA for the CDR3 is TGTGCCAGCAGCTTCTATAACACTGAAGCTTTCTTT.